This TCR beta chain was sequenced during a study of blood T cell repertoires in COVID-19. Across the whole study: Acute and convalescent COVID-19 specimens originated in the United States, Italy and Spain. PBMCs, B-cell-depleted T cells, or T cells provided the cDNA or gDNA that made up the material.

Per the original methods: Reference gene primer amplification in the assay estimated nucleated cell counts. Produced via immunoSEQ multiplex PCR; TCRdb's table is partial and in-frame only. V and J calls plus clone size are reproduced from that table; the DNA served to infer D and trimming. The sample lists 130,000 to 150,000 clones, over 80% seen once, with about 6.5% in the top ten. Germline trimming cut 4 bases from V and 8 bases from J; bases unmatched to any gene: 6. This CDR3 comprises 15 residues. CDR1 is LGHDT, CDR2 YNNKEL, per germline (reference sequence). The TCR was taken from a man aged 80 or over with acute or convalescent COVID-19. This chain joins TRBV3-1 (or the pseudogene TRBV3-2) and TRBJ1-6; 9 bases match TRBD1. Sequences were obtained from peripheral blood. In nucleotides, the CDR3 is TGTGCCAGCAGCCTCGGACAGGGGATTGATTCACCCCTCCACTTT. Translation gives CASSLGQGIDSPLHF.